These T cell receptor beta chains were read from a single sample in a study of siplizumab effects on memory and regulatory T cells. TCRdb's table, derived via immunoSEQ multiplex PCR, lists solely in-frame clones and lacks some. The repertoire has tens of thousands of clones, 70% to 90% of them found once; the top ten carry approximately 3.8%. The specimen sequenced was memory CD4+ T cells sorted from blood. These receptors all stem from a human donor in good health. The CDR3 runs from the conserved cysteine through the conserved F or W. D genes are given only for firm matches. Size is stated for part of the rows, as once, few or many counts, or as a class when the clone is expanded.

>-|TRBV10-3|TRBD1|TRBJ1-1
TGTGCCATCAGTGATCGATCAGGGGGAGAGACTGAAGCTTTCTTT
CAISDRSGGETEAFF
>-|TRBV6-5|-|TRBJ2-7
TGTGCCAGCAGTTACGAAAGGTCCTACGAGCAGTACTTC
CASSYERSYEQYF
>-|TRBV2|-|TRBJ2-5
TGTGCCAGCAGTGTGGGACTTCAAGAGACCCAGTACTTC
CASSVGLQETQYF
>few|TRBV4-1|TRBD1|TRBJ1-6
TGCGCCAGCAGCACGGGACAGAGGAATTCACCCCTCCACTTT
CASSTGQRNSPLHF
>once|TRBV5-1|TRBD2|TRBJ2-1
TGCGCCAGCGAACTAGCGGGGGGGAGCTCCTACAATGAGCAGTTCTTC
CASELAGGSSYNEQFF
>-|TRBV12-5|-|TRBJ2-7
TGTGCTAGTGGACTCTTTAACCCCATCTACTACGAGCAGTACTTC
CASGLFNPIYYEQYF
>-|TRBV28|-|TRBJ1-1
TGTGCCAGCAGTCCCCAATCTCCAGGGATTGTGGGGTACACTGAAGCTTTCTTT
CASSPQSPGIVGYTEAFF
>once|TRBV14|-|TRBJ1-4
TGTGCCAGCAGCCCTCGCCGGGGTGAAAAACTGTTTTTT
CASSPRRGEKLFF
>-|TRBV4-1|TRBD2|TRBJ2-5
TGCGCCAGCAGCCAAGGGGAGGGGACTAGCGGGGCCCGGGGGACCCAGTACTTC
CASSQGEGTSGARGTQYF
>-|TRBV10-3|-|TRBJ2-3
TGTGCCATCAGGAGTGGCGGGAACCCAGATACGCAGTATTTT
CAIRSGGNPDTQYF
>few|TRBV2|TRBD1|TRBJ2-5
TGTGCCAGCAGTCCCGGGGACAGGGGAGGAGAGACCCAGTACTTC
CASSPGDRGGETQYF
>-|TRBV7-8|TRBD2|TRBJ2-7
TGTGCCAGCAGCAAGACTAGCGGGGGCTACGAGCAGTACTTC
CASSKTSGGYEQYF
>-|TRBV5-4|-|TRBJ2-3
TGTGCCAGCAGCCCAAGGGGGGGCAAAGGAGATACGCAGTATTTT
CASSPRGGKGDTQYF
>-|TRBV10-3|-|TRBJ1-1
TGTGCCACCGCGGACAGAATGAACACTGAAGCTTTCTTT
CATADRMNTEAFF
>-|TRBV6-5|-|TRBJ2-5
TGTGCCAGCAGTTACCAGGGAGGCAAGACCCAGTACTTC
CASSYQGGKTQYF
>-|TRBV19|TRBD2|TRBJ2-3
TGTGCCAGTAGTATAGCTAGCGGGGGGGAAGATACGCAGTATTTT
CASSIASGGEDTQYF
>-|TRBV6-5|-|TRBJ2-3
TGTGCCAGCAGTTTCCTGGGGATGGGCACAGATACGCAGTATTTT
CASSFLGMGTDTQYF
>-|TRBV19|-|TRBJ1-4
TGTGCCAGTAGGTTCCCTGTTGGGGGCCTGGAACCAACTAATGAAAAACTGTTTTTT
CASRFPVGGLEPTNEKLFF
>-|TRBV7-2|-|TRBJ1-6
TGTGCCAGCAGCATAAATAATTCACCCCTCCACTTT
CASSINNSPLHF
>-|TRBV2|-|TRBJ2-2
TGTGCCAGCGCCACAGGGTTTCCCTACACCGGGGAGCTGTTTTTT
CASATGFPYTGELFF
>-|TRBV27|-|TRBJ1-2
TGTGCCAGCAGTTTATCACACCGGACTAGCTATGGCTACACCTTC
CASSLSHRTSYGYTF
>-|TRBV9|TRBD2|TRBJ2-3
TGTGCCAGCAGCGTAGGAACTAGCGGGGGCACAGATACGCAGTATTTT
CASSVGTSGGTDTQYF
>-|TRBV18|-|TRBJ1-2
TGTGCCAGCTCACCTATATCAGGACCTCAGCTCTTGGGAGGCTACACCTTC
CASSPISGPQLLGGYTF
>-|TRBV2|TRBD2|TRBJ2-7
TGTGCCAGCTGTTTCGGGGGGGTTGCCTACGAGCAGTACTTC
CASCFGGVAYEQYF
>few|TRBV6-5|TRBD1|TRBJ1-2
TGTGCCAGCAGTCTCGACAGGGTGGCTGGCTACACCTTC
CASSLDRVAGYTF
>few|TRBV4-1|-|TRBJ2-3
TGCGCCAGCAGCCACGGGAGTACTAGCACAGATACGCAGTATTTT
CASSHGSTSTDTQYF
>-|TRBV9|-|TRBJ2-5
TGTGCCAGCAGCGTAGTCAGGGACGGTGGGACCCAGTACTTC
CASSVVRDGGTQYF
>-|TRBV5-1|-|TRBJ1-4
TGCGCCAGCAGCTTGGGCCAGATGGGTGAAAAACTGTTTTTT
CASSLGQMGEKLFF
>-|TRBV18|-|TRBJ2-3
TGTGCCAGCTCACCATCCACAGATACGCAGTATTTT
CASSPSTDTQYF
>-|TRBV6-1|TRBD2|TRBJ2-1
TGTGCCAGCAATGCAGCGGGAGTGAGCTCCTACAATGAGCAGTTCTTC
CASNAAGVSSYNEQFF
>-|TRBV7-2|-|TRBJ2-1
TGTGCCAGCAGCTTAGGAGGGATAGACCTGGGCAATGAGCAGTTCTTC
CASSLGGIDLGNEQFF
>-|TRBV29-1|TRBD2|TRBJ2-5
TGCAGCGTGAGAGCGGGGGGGCCGGGGGAGACCCAGTACTTC
CSVRAGGPGETQYF
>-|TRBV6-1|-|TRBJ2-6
TGTGGGACGGGACAAACCTCTGGGGCCAACGTCCTGACTTTC
CGTGQTSGANVLTF
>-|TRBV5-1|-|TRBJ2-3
TGCGCCAGCAGCTTCGAGGTAGCGGCTAGCACAGATACGCAGTATTTT
CASSFEVAASTDTQYF
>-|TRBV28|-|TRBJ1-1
TGTGCCAGCAGTACCACCCCCTACAGTGAGGCTTTCTTT
CASSTTPYSEAFF
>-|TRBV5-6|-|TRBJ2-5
TGTGCCAGCAGCTTGGATTTCAGAGGAGAGACCCAGTACTTC
CASSLDFRGETQYF
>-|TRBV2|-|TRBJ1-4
TGTGCCAGCAGGAACCGGGGCCCAACTAATGAAAAACTGTTTTTT
CASRNRGPTNEKLFF
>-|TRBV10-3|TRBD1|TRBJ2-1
TGTGCCATCAGCAGACAGGGAGACTTCAATGAGCAGTTCTTC
CAISRQGDFNEQFF
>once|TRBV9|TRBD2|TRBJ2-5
TGTGCCAGCAGCGTGTGGACTAGCGGGGGGCAAGAGACCCAGTACTTC
CASSVWTSGGQETQYF
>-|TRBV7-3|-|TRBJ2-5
TGTGCCAGCAGCTTAACGACAGGAAGGGATGAGACCCAGTACTTC
CASSLTTGRDETQYF
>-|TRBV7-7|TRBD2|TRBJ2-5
TGTGCCAGCAGCCGTCTTCCAGGGACTAGCGGGGGGTACCAAGAGACCCAGTACTTC
CASSRLPGTSGGYQETQYF
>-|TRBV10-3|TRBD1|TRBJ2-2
TGTGCCATCAGTGACCAGGGGGCTAACACCGGGGAGCTGTTTTTT
CAISDQGANTGELFF
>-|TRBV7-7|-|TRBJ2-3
TGTGCCAGCAGCTTAGTCGGCGGGACGGGAGATACGCAGTATTTT
CASSLVGGTGDTQYF
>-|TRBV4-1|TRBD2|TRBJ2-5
TGCGCCAGCAGCCAGGCCCCGGGTCTTATCGGGGGGGAGACCCAGTACTTC
CASSQAPGLIGGETQYF
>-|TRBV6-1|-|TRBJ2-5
TGTGCCAGCACTAGATTGAGAGGAGAGACCCAGTACTTC
CASTRLRGETQYF
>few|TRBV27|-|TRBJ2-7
TGTGCCAGCTTTAGTTACGTGGGTTCGACCGAGCAGTACTTC
CASFSYVGSTEQYF
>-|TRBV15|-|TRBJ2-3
TGTGCCACCAGCAGAGTCCCCCCGGGGGACGGCACAGATACGCAGTATTTT
CATSRVPPGDGTDTQYF
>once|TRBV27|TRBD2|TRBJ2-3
TGTGCCAGCAGTTTAAAGCCTAGCGGGAGGATTGGAGATACGCAGTATTTT
CASSLKPSGRIGDTQYF
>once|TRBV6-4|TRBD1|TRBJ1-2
TGTGCCAGCAGTGACCCGAAACAGACACAGGGGCCGACGACGACTAACTATGGCTACACCTTC
CASSDPKQTQGPTTTNYGYTF
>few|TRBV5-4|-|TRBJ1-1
TGTGCCAGCAGCCCCCGAGAGGGGGGAGGGCTTGAAGCTTTCTTT
CASSPREGGGLEAFF
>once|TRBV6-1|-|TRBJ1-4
TGTGCCAGCAAACCAGGGTACTCAACTAATGAAAAACTGTTTTTT
CASKPGYSTNEKLFF